This T cell receptor (beta chain) was found in a study of CD8+CD57+ T cells in acquired aplastic anemia. At the level of the study: Sorted CD4+ and CD8+ cells gave a mean 3.2 ug DNA, range about 0.19 to 27.4 ug. Healthy donor CD4+ cell samples had a mean of around 11 million reads. Notes on the study in general: The study found no significant CD8+ Simpson's diversity difference between patients and controls. Fewer than 35 sequences, all CD8+ CDR3, were shared between patients and controls.

This clonotype has only a few counts. Its antigen is as yet unknown. This CDR3 region has 14 residues. CDR1 is DFQATT and CDR2 is SNEGSKA in the germline V gene (reference sequence). V lost 6 bases to trimming and J lost 6 bases; unmatched junction nucleotides: 11. The study profiled TCR beta VDJ and CDR3 using genomic DNA as template. TCRdb re-called the reads with MiXCR, one entry per CDR3 protein. The sample consists of a few hundred thousand distinct CDR3 sequences, over 60% of them appearing once. This TCR was recovered from a human donor in good health. The gene calls are TRBV20-1 and TRBJ2-1, with 7 bases fitting TRBD2. What was sequenced was sorted CD4+, CD8+, or CD8+CD57+ T cells (not recorded which) from PBMCs. The DNA for the CDR3 is TGCAGTGCATCTGACAGAGGGACTACCAATGAGCAGTTCTTC. Its protein is CSASDRGTTNEQFF.